Following are 12 T cell receptor beta chains from one sample sequenced in a study of molecular identifiers for immune sequencing clone quantification. TCRdb reanalysed the PCR reads using MiXCR and keeps one entry per CDR3 protein. Of 97,000 or so distinct CDR3 sequences listed, around 37% were seen once; the top ten hold around a tenth. Specimen: naive CD8+ T cells from blood, with Jurkat cell RNA spiked in. The subset is: FACS-sorted CD8+CD4-CCR7+CD45RA+ naive T cells. These receptors were taken from a human donor in good health. Some libraries in this study had Jurkat cell RNA spiked in.

In its sample, this clonotype was seen a few times. V usage is TRBV6-1 and J usage is TRBJ1-5; the match to TRBD1 covers 7 bases. V shed 6 bases and J 2 bases; nucleotides not matched to a gene: 4. Germline CDR1 and CDR2: MNHNS and SASEGT. This CDR3 comprises 14 residues. The CDR3 DNA sequence: TGTGCCAGCAGAGACAGGGTAGGCAATCAGCCCCAGCATTTT. It is translated as CASRDRVGNQPQHF.

In the case of this clonotype: An end of the junction does not agree with germline; a read error may underlie this. The V and J genes are TRBV20-1 and TRBJ2-7; D gene unclear. Germline V gene lookup returns CDR1 DFQATT and CDR2 SNEGSKA (reference sequence). This CDR3 spans 15 amino acids. CDR3: CSARDFRQSNYEQCF. CDR3 DNA sequence: TGCAGTGCTAGAGATTTTCGGCAATCTAACTACGAGCAGTGCTTC.

This clonotype has just a few counts. The chain combines TRBV6-6 with TRBJ1-5, with TRBD1 as a possible D gene (5 bases). The CDR3 contains 17 residues. Germline V CDR1 and CDR2: MNHNY, SVGAGI (reference sequence). Trimming left V 10 bases short and J 0 bases short, with 22 bases between. The CDR3 coding sequence is TGTGCCACCAAGGCCACGGCAGGGACCTATAGCAATCAGCCCCAGCATTTT. It is translated as CATKATAGTYSNQPQHF.

This clonotype was counted a single time. The genes are TRBV7-6 and TRBJ1-5; D perhaps matches TRBD1 (5 bases). Germline CDR1 SGHVS, CDR2 FNYEAQ. This CDR3 spans 14 amino acids. The V gene lost 1 base and the J gene lost 7 bases, with 11 bases spanning the gap. CDR3 residues: CASSLVRGLQPQHF. The CDR3 DNA follows: TGTGCCAGCAGCTTAGTACGGGGGTTACAGCCCCAGCATTTT.

There are a few counts of this clonotype. V gene TRBV20-1 combines with J gene TRBJ2-7, with no clear D. CDR1 is DFQATT, CDR2 SNEGSKA, per germline (reference sequence). The CDR3 contains 12 residues. V dropped 0 bases and J dropped 6 bases, with 9 bases sitting between them. CDR3: CSARDQASEQYF. The CDR3 nucleotides are TGCAGTGCTAGAGATCAGGCCTCCGAGCAGTACTTC.

The chain uses TRBV5-4 and TRBJ2-5, with D hard to call. V was clipped by 0 bases and J by 1 base, with 10 bases between them. Germline V lookup: CDR1 SGHNT, CDR2 YYREEE (reference sequence). The CDR3 is 15 amino acids. This chain's CDR3 is CASSLGQDLQETQYF. CDR3 DNA: TGTGCCAGCAGCTTGGGGCAGGACCTCCAAGAGACCCAGTACTTC.

V gene TRBV7-8 combines with J gene TRBJ2-3; D might be TRBD1 or TRBD2, each matching 5 bases. The V gene's germline CDR1 is SGHVS and CDR2 FQNEAQ. The V and J ends lost 6 bases and 2 bases respectively, with 18 bases between them. The CDR3 loop spans 16 amino acids. For the CDR3, the DNA is TGTGCCAGCAGGATCAAACCGGGACCCTCCACAGATACGCAGTATTTT. Its translation is CASRIKPGPSTDTQYF.

This clonotype occurred many times. V and J are TRBV6-5 and TRBJ1-1; D unresolved. With 6 bases removed from V and 8 bases from J, the gap between germline ends came to 13 bases. CDR1 is MNHEY and CDR2 is SVGAGI in the germline V gene. The CDR3 contains 12 residues. In DNA form, the CDR3 reads TGTGCCAGCAGCCTACCGGGGATGGAAGCTTTCTTT. Protein product: CASSLPGMEAFF.

Notes on this clonotype: This may be a read error, as it is one base from a much larger clone. Since no conserved phenylalanine or tryptophan closes the CDR3, a read error is the likely cause. This chain joins TRBV29-1 and TRBJ2-5; D gene ambiguous. V was cut by 5 bases and J by 0 bases, with 4 bases left in between. The CDR3 runs to 11 residues. From germline, CDR1 is SQVTM and CDR2 ANQGSEA. CDR3 nucleotide sequence: TGCAGCGTTCGGCACCAAGAGACCCAGTACATC. Translating gives CSVRHQETQYI.

The chain carries TRBV14 and TRBJ1-1; D is perhaps TRBD1 (6 bases). This CDR3 comprises 13 residues. The V and J ends lost 3 bases and 5 bases respectively, with 10 bases between them. The germline V gene encodes CDR1 SGHDN and CDR2 FVKESK. CDR3 nucleotides: TGTGCCAGCAGCCACGGGGGGCTTACTGAAGCTTTCTTT. Its protein product is CASSHGGLTEAFF.

Worth noting for this clonotype: This may come from a read error, since a much larger clone is one base off. This chain joins TRBV28 and TRBJ2-7; 12 positions match TRBD2. V lost 5 bases and J lost 7; bases outside the gene matches: 9. CDR3 length: 15 residues. Germline lookup yields CDR1 MDHEN and CDR2 SYDVKM. The chain's CDR3 is CASSTRLAGEIEQYF. The CDR3, as DNA: TGTGCCAGCAGTACGCGACTAGCGGGAGAGATAGAGCAGTACTTC.

Ten or more counts support this clonotype. CDR3 DNA: TGTGCCAGCAGGGAGGATGGCGGGAATGGCCAGGAGACCCAGTACTTC. Encoded protein: CASREDGGNGQETQYF. The chain uses TRBV6-5 and TRBJ2-5, with a possible D match to TRBD2 (6 bases). The CDR3 extends over 16 amino acids. Trimming left V 6 bases short and J 5 bases short, with 22 bases between. The germline CDR1 and CDR2 sequences are MNHEY and SVGAGI.